This T cell receptor beta chain was sequenced during a study of beta chain features in type 1 diabetes. Study-level results: In type 1 diabetes patients, VDJ junctions had fewer insertions; deletions at these junctions were more frequent. Sequencing the cDNA could make cells with high TCR expression show up more than they should.

Expressed TCRB transcripts were sequenced because the entire RNA isolate underwent reverse transcription. Assay used: immunoSEQ multiplex PCR; TCRdb lists only in-frame clones, some missing. The sample contains 250,000 to 350,000 clones, about 11% of which appear only once. The table lists this clone with a few counts. Its antigen remains unknown. The TCR was taken from a woman in her 30s in good health. The sequenced material came from naive CD4+ T cells from blood.

The CDR3 DNA reads TGCGCCAGCAGCCTGGGACTAGCGGGAATTTCTGGCGAGCAGTTCTTC. Residues: CASSLGLAGISGEQFF. J is TRBJ2-1 and V is TRBV5-1; the match to TRBD2 covers 13 bases. This CDR3 has 16 amino acids. The J segment lost 10 bases and the V segment lost 4 bases, leaving 11 bases of the junction unmatched. In germline, CDR1 is SGHRS, CDR2 YFSETQ.